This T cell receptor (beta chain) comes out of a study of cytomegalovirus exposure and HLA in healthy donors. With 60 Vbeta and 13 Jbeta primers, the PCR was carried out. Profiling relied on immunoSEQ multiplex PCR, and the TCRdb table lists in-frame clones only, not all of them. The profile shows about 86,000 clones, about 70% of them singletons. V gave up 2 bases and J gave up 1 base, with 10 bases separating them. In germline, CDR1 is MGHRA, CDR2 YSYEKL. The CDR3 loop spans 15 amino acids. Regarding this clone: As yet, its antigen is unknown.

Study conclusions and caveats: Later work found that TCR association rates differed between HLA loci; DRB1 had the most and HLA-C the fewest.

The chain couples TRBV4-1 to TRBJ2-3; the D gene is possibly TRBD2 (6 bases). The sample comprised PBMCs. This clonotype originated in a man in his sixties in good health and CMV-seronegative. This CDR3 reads CASSQTGTRTDTQYF. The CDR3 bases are TGCGCCAGCAGCCAAACCGGGACTCGCACAGATACGCAGTATTTT.